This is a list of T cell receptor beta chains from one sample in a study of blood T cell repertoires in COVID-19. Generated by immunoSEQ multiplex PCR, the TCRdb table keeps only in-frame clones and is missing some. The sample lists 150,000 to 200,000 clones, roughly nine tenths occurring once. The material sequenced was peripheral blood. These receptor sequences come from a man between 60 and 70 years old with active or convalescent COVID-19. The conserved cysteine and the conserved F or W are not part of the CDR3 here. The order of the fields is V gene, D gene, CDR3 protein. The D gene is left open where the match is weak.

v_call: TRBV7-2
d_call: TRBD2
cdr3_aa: ASSLAGTSGRSSYNEQF

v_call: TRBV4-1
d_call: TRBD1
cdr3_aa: ASSTGQGAPGYGYT

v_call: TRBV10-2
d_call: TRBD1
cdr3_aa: ATTVRTGMTGELF

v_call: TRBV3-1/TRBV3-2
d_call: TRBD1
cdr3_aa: ASSPRDRVGGQPQH

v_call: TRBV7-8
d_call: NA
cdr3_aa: ASSLAESGNTIY

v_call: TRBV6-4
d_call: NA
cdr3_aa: ASGDQGTGELF

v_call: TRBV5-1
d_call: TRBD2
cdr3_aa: ASSPTSGRVTGELF

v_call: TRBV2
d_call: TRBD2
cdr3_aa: ASNWGLAGGNQETQY

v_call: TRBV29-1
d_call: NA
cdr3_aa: SASEVGGYT

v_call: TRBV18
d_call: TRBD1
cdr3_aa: ASSPPVGGRITEAF

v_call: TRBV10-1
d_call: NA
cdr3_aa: ASSGAFGTEAF

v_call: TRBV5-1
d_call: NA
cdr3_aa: ASSLGTVNYGYT

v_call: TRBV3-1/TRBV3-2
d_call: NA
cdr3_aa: ASSQGLTGELF

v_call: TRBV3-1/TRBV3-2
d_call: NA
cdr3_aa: ASSSADKSYGYT

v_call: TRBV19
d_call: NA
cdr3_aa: ASSPRTVDGYT

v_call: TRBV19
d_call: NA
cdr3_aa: ASRGGETQY

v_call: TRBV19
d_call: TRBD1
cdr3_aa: ASSIQGAGTGELF

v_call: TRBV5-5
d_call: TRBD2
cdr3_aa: ASSLAFGGGPYEQY

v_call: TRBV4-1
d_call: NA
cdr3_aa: ASSQRSAGNIYNEQF

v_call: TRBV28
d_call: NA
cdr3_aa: ASSLATQPSNQPQH

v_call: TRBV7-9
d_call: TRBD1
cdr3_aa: ASSVTGNYGYT

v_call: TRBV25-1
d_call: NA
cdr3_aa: ASSELVSGLAPPGELF

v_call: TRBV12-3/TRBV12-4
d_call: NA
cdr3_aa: ASSLAVTRAF

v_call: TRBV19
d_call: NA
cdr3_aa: ASSIVGQTNTEAF

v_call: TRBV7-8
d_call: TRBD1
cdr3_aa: ASSFLGGSPGQGLNTEAF

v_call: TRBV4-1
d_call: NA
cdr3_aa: ASSLELSYEQY

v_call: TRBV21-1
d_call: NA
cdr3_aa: ASSKGSLGVPGQLTNEKLF

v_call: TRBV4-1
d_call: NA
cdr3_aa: ASSQDVSRYGYEQY

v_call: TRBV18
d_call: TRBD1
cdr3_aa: ASSPGQGYYGYT

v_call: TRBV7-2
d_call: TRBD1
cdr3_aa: ASSLDRINQPQH

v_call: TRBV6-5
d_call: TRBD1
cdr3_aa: ASRSGTGDNQPQH

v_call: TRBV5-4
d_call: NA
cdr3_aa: ASSLYGSTEAF

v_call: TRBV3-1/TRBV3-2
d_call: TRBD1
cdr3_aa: ASSLGQGATDTQY

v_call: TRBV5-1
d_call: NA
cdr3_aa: ASSLGGSGYGYT

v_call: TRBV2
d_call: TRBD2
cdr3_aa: ASSPRLAGSLETQY

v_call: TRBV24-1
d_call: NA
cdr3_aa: ATSEGGISGEQF

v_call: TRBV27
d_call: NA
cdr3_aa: ASSAAPPSVETDTQY

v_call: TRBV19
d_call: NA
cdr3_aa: ASSIYMRQGTVDTQY

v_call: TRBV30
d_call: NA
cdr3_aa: AWSEDSLREQY

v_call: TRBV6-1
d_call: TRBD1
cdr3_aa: ASGTGVGYEQY

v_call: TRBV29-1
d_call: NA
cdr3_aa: SVARGYNEQF

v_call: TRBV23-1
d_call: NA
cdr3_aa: ASSLVCTDTQY

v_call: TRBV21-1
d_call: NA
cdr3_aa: ASSLRHSNQPQH

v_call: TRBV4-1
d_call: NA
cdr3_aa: ASSQESATPNQPQH

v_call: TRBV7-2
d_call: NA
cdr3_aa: ASSFAGYYNEQF

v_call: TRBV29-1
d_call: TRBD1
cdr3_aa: SARDRVGTEAF

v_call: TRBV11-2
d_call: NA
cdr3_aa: ASSLVSGLNQPQH

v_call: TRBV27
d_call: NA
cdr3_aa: ASSPLTSNEQF

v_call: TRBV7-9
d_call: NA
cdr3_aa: ASSLGYRGEKLF

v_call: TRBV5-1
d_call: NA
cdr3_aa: ASSIDSNTEAF

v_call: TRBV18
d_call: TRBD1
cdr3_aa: ASSPHPSTGPNTEAF

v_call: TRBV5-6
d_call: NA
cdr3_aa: ASSFSGNYEQY